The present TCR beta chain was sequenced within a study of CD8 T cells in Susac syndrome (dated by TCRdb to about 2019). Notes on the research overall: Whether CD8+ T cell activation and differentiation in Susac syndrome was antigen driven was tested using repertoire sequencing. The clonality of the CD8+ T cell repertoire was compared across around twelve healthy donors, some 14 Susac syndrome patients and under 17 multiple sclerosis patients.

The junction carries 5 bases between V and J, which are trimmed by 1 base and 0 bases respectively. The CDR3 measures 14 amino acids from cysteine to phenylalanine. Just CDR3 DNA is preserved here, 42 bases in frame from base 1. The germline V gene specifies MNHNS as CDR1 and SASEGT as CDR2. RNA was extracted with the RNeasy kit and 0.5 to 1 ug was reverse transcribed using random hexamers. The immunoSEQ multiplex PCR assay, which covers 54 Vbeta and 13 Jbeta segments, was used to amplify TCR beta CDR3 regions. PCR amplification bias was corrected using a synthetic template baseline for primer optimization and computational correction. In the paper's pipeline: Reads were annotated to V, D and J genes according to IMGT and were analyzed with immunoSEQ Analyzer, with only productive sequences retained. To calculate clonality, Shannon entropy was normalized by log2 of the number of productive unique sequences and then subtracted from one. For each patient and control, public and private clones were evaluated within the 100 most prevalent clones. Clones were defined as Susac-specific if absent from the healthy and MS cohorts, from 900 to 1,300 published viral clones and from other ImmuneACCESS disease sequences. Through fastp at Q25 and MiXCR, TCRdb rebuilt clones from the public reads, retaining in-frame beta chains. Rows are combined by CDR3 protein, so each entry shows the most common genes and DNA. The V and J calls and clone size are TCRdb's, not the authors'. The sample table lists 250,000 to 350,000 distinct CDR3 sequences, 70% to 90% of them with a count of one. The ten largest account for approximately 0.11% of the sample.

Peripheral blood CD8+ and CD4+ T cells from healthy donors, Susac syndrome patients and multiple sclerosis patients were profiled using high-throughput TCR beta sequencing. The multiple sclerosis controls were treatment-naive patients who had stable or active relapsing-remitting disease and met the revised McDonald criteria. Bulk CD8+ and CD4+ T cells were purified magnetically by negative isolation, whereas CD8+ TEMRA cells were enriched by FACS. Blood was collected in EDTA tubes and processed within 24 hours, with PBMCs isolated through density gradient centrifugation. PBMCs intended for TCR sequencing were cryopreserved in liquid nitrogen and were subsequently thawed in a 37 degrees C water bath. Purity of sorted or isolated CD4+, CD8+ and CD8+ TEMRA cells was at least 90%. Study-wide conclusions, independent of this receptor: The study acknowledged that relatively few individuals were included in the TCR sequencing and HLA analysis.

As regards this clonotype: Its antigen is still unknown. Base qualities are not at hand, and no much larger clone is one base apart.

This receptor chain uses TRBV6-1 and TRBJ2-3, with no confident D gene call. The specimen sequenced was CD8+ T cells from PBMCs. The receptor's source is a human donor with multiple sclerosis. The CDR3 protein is CASSEEGSTDTQYF. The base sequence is TGTGCCAGCAGTGAAGAGGGCAGCACAGATACGCAGTATTTT.